This T cell receptor beta chain appears in the sequencing data of a study of shared clonotypes between healthy human individuals. Overall study: Each donor had three CD4 naive, three CD4 memory, two CD8 naive and one CD8 memory plate.

Overall study findings and caveats: Larger richness was generally estimated for naive than memory subsets. Sequencing depth was expected to influence donor clonotype sharing. Non-shared clonotypes had lower generation probabilities than clonotypes shared by all four sorted-subset donors.

The CDR3 length is 13 residues. V lost 0 bases, J lost 10 bases, and 13 bases lay in between. Germline assignment: CDR1 GTSNPN and CDR2 SVGIG (reference sequence). TCRdb keeps only in-frame clones here, not all; method: immunoSEQ multiplex PCR. The sample has a few million clones, around nine tenths seen once. For this clone: As yet, its antigen is unknown.

The TCR comes from a man aged 18 to 30 in good health. The chain joins TRBV30 to TRBJ2-1; D might be TRBD2 (5 bases). The sequencing input was naive CD4+ T cells sorted from blood. Subset described: CD45RA+ positively selected. CDR3 DNA sequence: TGTGCCTGGAGTGTACGTCTAGCCGGGGAGCAGTTCTTC. Protein sequence: CAWSVRLAGEQFF.